The 17 T cell receptor beta chains below come from one sample, sequenced in a study of Graves' ophthalmopathy and Graves' hyperthyroidism. Researchers took RNA transcripts and amplified TCR beta CDR3 regions from them. HTBI-primed first-round RT-PCR preceded second-round multiplex PCR. TCRdb processed the multiplex PCR reads anew with MiXCR; each CDR3 protein has one entry. The table lists 600,000 to 700,000 distinct CDR3 sequences, roughly 39% of them singletons. The sequencing input was peripheral blood. Receptors originate from an adult man with Graves' ophthalmopathy.

V and J are TRBV29-1 and TRBJ2-7; 11 bases align to TRBD2. V dropped 4 bases and J dropped 3; count of bases not matched to a gene: 2. The CDR3 spans 13 residues. The V gene's germline CDR1 is SQVTM and CDR2 ANQGSEA. CDR3 sequence reads: CSVGGTSGYEQYF. In DNA, the CDR3 is TGCAGCGTTGGGGGGACTAGCGGCTACGAGCAGTACTTC.

The sample holds one count of this clonotype. The rearrangement joins TRBV9 to TRBJ1-1; TRBD1 aligns across 9 bases. V shed 3 bases and J 11 bases; nucleotides not matched to a gene: 5. The germline V gene encodes CDR1 SGDLS and CDR2 YYNGEE. This CDR3 spans 12 amino acids. CDR3 DNA: TGTGCCAGCAGCGCTACAGGGGGCCCGGCTTTCTTT. Translating gives CASSATGGPAFF.

This clonotype came up many times. The V call is TRBV7-9, the J call TRBJ2-5; a possible D gene is TRBD2 (6 bases). The CDR3 is 16 residues long. CDR1 is SEHNR and CDR2 is FQNEAQ in the germline V gene (reference sequence). Trimming cost V 5 bases and J 3 bases, with 19 bases left between them. CDR3 DNA: TGTGCCAGCAGCGCCCCGGGTGGGGGGACCAAAGAGACCCAGTACTTC. The encoded protein is CASSAPGGGTKETQYF. Full variable domain (outside the CDR3, taken from reference TRBV7-9 and TRBJ2-5): DTGVSQNPRHKITKRGQNVTFRCDPISEHNRLYWYRQTLGQGPEFLTYFQNEAQLEKSRLLSDRFSAERPKGSFSTLEIQRTEQGDSAMYLCASSAPGGGTKETQYFGPGTRLLVL.

The chain links TRBV10-3 to TRBJ1-1; 9 nucleotides line up with TRBD1. The CDR3 extends over 13 amino acids. Germline CDR1 and CDR2: ENHRY and SYGVKD. Unmatched junction bases numbered 9, after V lost 11 bases and J lost 5 bases. CDR3 bases: TGTGCCGCAGAGGGACAGGGAGGAACTGAAGCTTTCTTT. It codes for CAAEGQGGTEAFF.

The J gene is TRBJ1-2, the V gene TRBV20-1, with a tentative D call TRBD1 (5 bases). This CDR3 spans 14 amino acids. V was pared by 6 bases and J by 5 bases, with 19 bases between. Germline CDR1 DFQATT, CDR2 SNEGSKA (reference sequence). CDR3 amino acids: CSAISGAGNYGYTF. The CDR3 DNA sequence: TGCAGTGCAATTTCGGGAGCAGGGAATTATGGCTACACCTTC.

This clonotype has a count of ten or more. V and J are TRBV25-1 and TRBJ1-4, with D unclear. V was pared by 3 bases and J by 7 bases, with 18 bases between. Looked up from germline, CDR1 is MGHDK and CDR2 is SYGVNS. The CDR3 sequence is 16 residues long. CDR3 DNA sequence: TGTGCCAGCAGTGATTCTTATGCCCGCTCAGCTGAAAAACTGTTTTTT. Amino acids: CASSDSYARSAEKLFF.

Only a few counts were recorded for this clonotype. V and J are TRBV6-1 and TRBJ2-7; D is possibly TRBD1 (5 bases). The CDR3 has 13 residues. From germline, CDR1 is MNHNS and CDR2 SASEGT. V was trimmed by 8 bases and J by 3 bases, leaving 14 bases between them. The CDR3 DNA reads TGTGCCAGCCAACCAGGACACCTCTACGAGCAGTACTTC. This sequence encodes CASQPGHLYEQYF.

This rearrangement joins TRBV7-9 to TRBJ1-5; D possibly corresponds to TRBD1 (5 bases). Germline V CDR1 and CDR2: SEHNR, FQNEAQ (reference sequence). The CDR3 consists of 15 residues. V was shortened by 1 base and J by 11 bases, with 18 bases between the two germline ends. The CDR3 is CASSLDRQGSWTQHF. CDR3 sequence (DNA): TGTGCCAGCAGCTTAGATAGGCAGGGTTCGTGGACCCAGCATTTT.

This clonotype was seen only once. The chain carries TRBV9 and TRBJ2-7, with D perhaps TRBD2 (6 bases). This CDR3 comprises 14 residues. Trimming stripped 2 bases from V and 7 bases from J, with 16 bases between. The germline V gene has CDR1 SGDLS and CDR2 YYNGEE. The CDR3 here is CASSVATGVQEQYF. The CDR3 DNA reads as TGTGCCAGCAGCGTCGCAACGGGGGTCCAGGAGCAGTACTTC.

V gene TRBV7-9 combines with J gene TRBJ1-5, with unresolved D. The germline gives CDR1 SEHNR, CDR2 FQNEAQ (reference sequence). With 6 bases removed from V and 11 bases from J, the gap between germline ends came to 23 bases. There are 15 residues in the CDR3. The CDR3 DNA follows: TGTGCCAGCAGTCTGCCAGAATGGTACCAAGAGACCCAGCATTTT. As protein: CASSLPEWYQETQHF.

This clonotype was counted many times. Germline is not matched at one junction end, which may reflect a read error. This sequence joins TRBV4-1 and TRBJ1-1; D is ambiguous. The length of the CDR3 is 13 residues. From germline, CDR1 is MGHRA and CDR2 YSYEKL. CDR3 sequence: CASSQGMNTEAFF. Written as DNA, the CDR3 is TGTGCCAGCAGCCAAGGAATGAACACTGAAGCTTTCTTT.

This clonotype was seen many times. V is TRBV19 and J is TRBJ1-6, with 7 bases lining up with TRBD1. The CDR3 sequence is 15 residues long. CDR1 LNHDA and CDR2 SQIVND come from the germline V gene (reference sequence). V lost 6 bases and J lost 7; bases outside the gene matches: 9. CDR3 sequence reads: CASSVDRPKNSPLHF. The CDR3 DNA reads as TGTGCCAGTAGCGTGGACAGGCCGAAAAATTCACCCCTCCACTTT.

This clonotype was detected many times. The CDR3 DNA follows: TGTGCCAGCAGCCGACAGGGAAGGAATGGCTACACCTTC. It translates to CASSRQGRNGYTF. The rearrangement joins TRBV6-6 to TRBJ1-2, with 7 bases aligning to TRBD1. Unmatched junction bases numbered 7, after V lost 6 bases and J lost 6 bases. Germline V gene lookup returns CDR1 MNHNY and CDR2 SVGAGI (reference sequence). CDR3 length: 13 amino acids.

V usage is TRBV7-2 and J usage is TRBJ1-1; D gene unclear. The CDR3 loop spans 12 amino acids. V lost 2 bases and J 7 bases, leaving 8 bases between the germline ends. The V gene's germline CDR1 is SGHTA and CDR2 FQGNSA. CDR3 sequence reads: CASSLYRNEAFF. CDR3 in DNA: TGTGCCAGCAGCTTATACCGGAATGAAGCTTTCTTT.

This clonotype was seen at least ten times. V gene TRBV6-5 combines with J gene TRBJ1-2, with 7 bases that match TRBD1. CDR3 length equals 15 residues. The germline CDR1 and CDR2 sequences are MNHEY and SVGAGI. Losses at the gene ends were 4 bases for V and 3 bases for J; bases not matched to a gene: 8. As DNA, the CDR3 is TGTGCCAGCAGTTCCCCGACAGGGTGGCACTATGGCTACACCTTC. This encodes CASSSPTGWHYGYTF.

This clonotype was recorded many times. This chain connects TRBV7-9 to TRBJ1-2; 7 positions match TRBD1. CDR1 is SEHNR, CDR2 FQNEAQ, per germline (reference sequence). The CDR3 has 13 residues. J gave up 7 bases and V 5 bases, and 7 bases lay outside the gene matches. The CDR3 DNA sequence: TGTGCCAGCAGCACTCGACAGGGTGGTGGCTACACCTTC. It yields the protein CASSTRQGGGYTF.

This clonotype was observed a handful of times. The chain links TRBV19 to TRBJ2-7, with TRBD2 matching over 10 bases. Trimming took 4 bases from V and 6 from J; bases not matched to a gene: 15. Germline lookup yields CDR1 LNHDA and CDR2 SQIVND (reference sequence). CDR3 length: 17 residues. For the CDR3, the DNA is TGTGCCAGTAGTAGGGTAGGTCTAGCGGGAGATGTCCCCGAGCAGTACTTC. It translates to CASSRVGLAGDVPEQYF.